The next 4 T cell receptor beta chains were all read from a single sample in a study of cytomegalovirus exposure and HLA in healthy donors. Primers: 60 Vbeta forward and 13 Jbeta reverse. The assay was immunoSEQ multiplex PCR, and TCRdb's table has in-frame clones only and misses some. The sample records some 80,000 clones, around a tenth being singletons. Sequenced material: PBMCs. The receptors here all came from a man in his 60s in good health and CMV-seropositive.

The J gene is TRBJ1-5, the V gene TRBV28; D is unresolved. Trimming pared 5 bases from V and 0 bases from J, leaving 23 bases between. CDR3 length: 19 amino acids. Germline V CDR1 and CDR2: MDHEN, SYDVKM. The CDR3 DNA follows: TGTGCCAGCAGTCGCCAATCTCTCATCCCCCAAGCTAGCAATCAGCCCCAGCATTTT. Its translation is CASSRQSLIPQASNQPQHF.

This clone has just a few counts. The chain joins TRBV19 to TRBJ2-2, with D tentatively TRBD1 (6 bases). Trimming removed 5 bases from V and 4 bases from J, with 11 bases in between. Germline assignment: CDR1 LNHDA and CDR2 SQIVND (reference sequence). CDR3 length: 14 amino acids. CDR3 residues: CASSAEQGTGELFF. CDR3 DNA: TGTGCCAGTAGTGCCGAACAGGGCACCGGGGAGCTGTTTTTT. Full variable domain (remainder filled in from reference TRBV19 and TRBJ2-2): DGGITQSPKYLFRKEGQNVTLSCEQNLNHDAMYWYRQDPGQGLRLIYYSQIVNDFQKGDIAEGYSVSREKKESFPLTVTSAQKNPTAFYLCASSAEQGTGELFFGEGSRLTVL.

The table lists this clone with many counts. This rearrangement joins TRBV13 to TRBJ2-7; 13 bases align to TRBD2. The V gene end was trimmed by 3 bases and the J gene end by 7 bases; junction bases not matched to a gene: 3. The CDR3 covers 14 residues. Germline-derived CDR1 and CDR2 are PRHDT and FYEKMQ (reference sequence). CDR3 coding DNA: TGTGCCAGCAGCTTCACTAGCGGGGGGGCAGAGCAGTACGTC. It translates to CASSFTSGGAEQYV.

This clone was detected only a few times. For the CDR3, the DNA is TGTGCCAGCTATACGGGGACAGTGAACACCGGGGAGCTGTTTTTT. This gives the protein CASYTGTVNTGELFF. The chain has TRBV5-4 and TRBJ2-2; 7 nucleotides align to TRBD1. CDR1 SGHNT and CDR2 YYREEE come from the germline V gene (reference sequence). V shed 7 bases, J shed 1 base, and the junction held 7 bases outside the gene matches. The CDR3 loop spans 15 amino acids.